The rows below give T cell receptor beta chains drawn from one sample of a study of blood T cell repertoires in COVID-19. Profiling relied on immunoSEQ multiplex PCR, and the TCRdb table lists in-frame clones only, not all of them. The sample carries 100,000 to 150,000 clones, 70% to 90% recorded once. Sequencing input: peripheral blood. The receptors derive from a man between 65 and 80 years old with active COVID-19. The CDR3 runs from the conserved cysteine through the conserved F or W. The D gene is left open where the match is weak. Clone sizes are given selectively: once, few, many, or a class where the clone is expanded.

j_call v_call clone_size d_call cdr3_aa cdr3_nt
TRBJ1-6 TRBV9 - TRBD1 CASSVGGTGYSPLHF TGTGCCAGCAGCGTAGGGGGGACAGGGTATTCACCCCTCCACTTT
TRBJ2-2 TRBV5-1 - TRBD1 CASGPTGGAGTGELFF TGCGCCAGCGGCCCTACAGGGGGCGCGGGCACCGGGGAGCTGTTTTTT
TRBJ2-1 TRBV6-6 - - CASRGDEQFF TGTGCCAGCAGAGGGGATGAGCAGTTCTTC
TRBJ1-1 TRBV5-6 - - CASSPGGDTEAFF TGTGCCAGCAGCCCGGGAGGGGACACTGAAGCTTTCTTT
TRBJ2-3 TRBV5-6 - - CASRSRGTDTQYF TGTGCCAGCAGGAGTCGCGGCACAGATACGCAGTATTTT
TRBJ2-1 TRBV15 - - CATSRDPTYNEQFF TGTGCCACCAGCAGAGATCCCACCTACAATGAGCAGTTCTTC
TRBJ2-1 TRBV28 once TRBD1 CAGADRDRPSPEQFF TGTGCCGGGGCAGACCGGGACAGACCTTCTCCTGAGCAGTTCTTC
TRBJ2-3 TRBV5-1 - - CASSLRGDTQYF TGCGCCAGCAGCTTGAGAGGAGATACGCAGTATTTT
TRBJ2-5 TRBV2 - - CASSRTVQETQYF TGTGCCAGCAGTCGGACAGTCCAAGAGACCCAGTACTTC
TRBJ1-2 TRBV6-6 - TRBD1 CASSYGQGTNYGYTF TGTGCCAGCAGTTACGGACAGGGCACTAACTATGGCTACACCTTC
TRBJ1-6 TRBV9 - - CASSSQGHPYNSPLHF TGTGCCAGCAGCTCCCAGGGACACCCGTATAATTCACCCCTCCACTTT
TRBJ1-3 TRBV21-1 - - CASTLKGQGRGNTIYF TGTGCCAGCACCTTAAAGGGGCAGGGCCGTGGAAACACCATATATTTT
TRBJ2-1 TRBV7-3 - TRBD2 CASSPLAGGKDEQFF TGTGCCAGCAGCCCCCTAGCGGGAGGAAAGGATGAGCAGTTCTTC
TRBJ2-1 TRBV6-2/TRBV6-3 - - CASSSTGYNEQFF TGTGCCAGCAGTAGCACAGGGTACAATGAGCAGTTCTTC
TRBJ2-5 TRBV7-6 - - CASSLGALKGEETQYF TGTGCCAGCAGCTTAGGGGCGCTTAAGGGGGAAGAGACCCAGTACTTC
TRBJ1-6 TRBV7-2 few - CASSLGAGTRHSPLHF TGTGCCAGCAGCTTAGGGGCAGGGACTCGACATTCACCCCTCCACTTT
TRBJ2-7 TRBV7-9 few TRBD1 CASSGGSDRDSYEQYF TGTGCCAGCAGCGGGGGTTCGGACAGGGACTCCTACGAGCAGTACTTC
TRBJ2-3 TRBV5-3 - TRBD2 CARSLVIGRGTDTQYF TGTGCCAGAAGCTTGGTAATCGGGAGGGGCACAGATACGCAGTATTTT
TRBJ2-7 TRBV18 - - CASSPWTAEIYEQYF TGTGCCAGCTCACCATGGACAGCCGAAATCTACGAGCAGTACTTC
TRBJ1-1 TRBV27 - TRBD1 CASSIQGAMAEAFF TGTGCCAGCAGTATACAGGGGGCGATGGCTGAAGCTTTCTTT
TRBJ2-1 TRBV5-1 - - CASSLLVGSSYNEQFF TGCGCCAGCAGCTTGTTGGTCGGGAGTTCCTACAATGAGCAGTTCTTC
TRBJ2-5 TRBV28 - TRBD1 CASSLVDRGGETQYF TGTGCCAGCAGTTTAGTGGACAGGGGAGGGGAGACCCAGTACTTC
TRBJ2-5 TRBV5-4 - TRBD2 CASSPGRLAGSSQETQYF TGTGCCAGCAGCCCCGGGAGACTAGCGGGATCGTCACAAGAGACCCAGTACTTC
TRBJ2-7 TRBV6-5 - TRBD2 CASSSGLAGYEQYF TGTGCCAGCAGCTCGGGACTAGCGGGGTACGAGCAGTACTTC
TRBJ2-5 TRBV7-9 - TRBD2 CASAPIGGRAGETQYF TGTGCCAGCGCCCCGATAGGCGGGAGGGCCGGGGAGACCCAGTACTTC
TRBJ1-2 TRBV30 - TRBD1 CACPQGVLSYGYTF TGTGCCTGTCCACAGGGGGTTTTATCCTATGGCTACACCTTC
TRBJ2-1 TRBV2 few TRBD2 CASSGNLAGAPGKQFF TGTGCCAGCAGTGGGAACTTAGCGGGAGCGCCCGGAAAGCAGTTCTTC
TRBJ2-4 TRBV6-6 - TRBD2 CASSESGTRAKNIQYF TGTGCCAGCAGCGAGAGCGGGACTAGAGCCAAAAACATTCAGTACTTC
TRBJ2-3 TRBV24-1 - - CATSSFQGTQYF TGTGCCACCAGCTCCTTCCAGGGGACGCAGTATTTT
TRBJ2-4 TRBV12-3/TRBV12-4 - TRBD1 CASSWDRNIQYF TGTGCCAGCAGTTGGGACAGAAACATTCAGTACTTC
TRBJ2-3 TRBV7-9 - - CASSLIRLQGDTQYF TGTGCCAGCAGCTTAATCAGACTCCAGGGGGATACGCAGTATTTT